One and the same sample provided the 23 T cell receptor beta chains below, sequenced in a study of T-cell reconstitution after alpha-beta-depleted transplantation in children (dated by TCRdb to about 2016). Libraries were prepared through PCR. Sequencing relied on an Illumina HiSeq 2500. To normalize quantification of the TCRbeta repertoire, the TCR libraries were built with molecular barcoding that relied on unique molecular identifiers. Through fastp at Q25 and MiXCR, TCRdb rebuilt clones from the public reads, retaining in-frame beta chains. Rows matching on CDR3 protein sequence are summarized as one entry with the most common DNA and genes. The sample data list almost 250,000 distinct CDR3 sequences, and 25% of these were observed just once. The top ten clonotypes cover about 2.6% of the sample. The treatment or condition label here, explained by the study, means: allogeneic hematopoietic cell transplantation with graft depleted of TCRalphabeta T cells and CD19 B cells.

This specimen consisted of PBMCs, obtained before TCRalphabeta/CD19-depleted stem cell transplant. The origin of the receptors is a girl aged 2 to 9 with Fanconi anemia, due to receive a stem cell transplant.

The gene calls are TRBV29-1 and TRBJ2-1; 7 bases fit TRBD2. V trimming: 7 bases; J trimming: 1 base; junction bases outside the gene matches: 4. The length of the CDR3 is 13 residues. Per germline, CDR1 SQVTM and CDR2 ANQGSEA. The CDR3 nucleotides are TGCAGCGGAACTAGCGATTCCTACAATGAGCAGTTCTTC. Amino acid sequence: CSGTSDSYNEQFF.

This clonotype was detected many times. The chain is built from TRBV29-1 and TRBJ2-7; maybe TRBD2 (6 bases). Per the germline V gene, CDR1 is SQVTM and CDR2 is ANQGSEA. Trimming shortened V by 1 base and J by 3 bases, and 10 bases separated the two germline ends. The CDR3 loop spans 13 amino acids. CDR3 DNA: TGCAGCGTTGAAGGGAGGGATGACTACGAGCAGTACTTC. Translation: CSVEGRDDYEQYF.

This clonotype appeared a few times. This chain uses TRBV25-1 with TRBJ2-1; D is undetermined. The CDR3 contains 11 residues. The germline gives CDR1 MGHDK, CDR2 SYGVNS. The CDR3 loop reads CGSESYNEQFF. The CDR3 DNA reads as TGTGGCTCCGAATCCTACAATGAGCAGTTCTTC.

The table lists this clonotype with many counts. The J gene is TRBJ2-5, the V gene TRBV9; D gene ambiguous. Between the trimmed V and J ends, which lost 2 bases and 1 base, there was a span of 9 bases. Per germline, CDR1 SGDLS and CDR2 YYNGEE. This CDR3 has 14 residues. The CDR3 DNA sequence: TGTGCCAGCAGCGTGGGGAAAGCCCAAGAGACCCAGTACTTC. The encoded protein is CASSVGKAQETQYF.

The V call is TRBV29-1, the J call TRBJ2-7; 9 bases align to TRBD1. The CDR3 runs to 13 residues. V shed 6 bases, J shed 2 bases, and the junction held 5 bases outside the gene matches. CDR1 and CDR2 (germline): SQVTM, ANQGSEA. CDR3 loop: CSVNGQGPYEQYF. CDR3 sequence (DNA): TGCAGCGTCAACGGACAGGGGCCCTACGAGCAGTACTTC.

This clonotype appeared a few times. This chain links TRBV5-8 with TRBJ2-5, with D possibly matching TRBD1 (5 bases). Germline assignment: CDR1 SGHTS and CDR2 YDEGEE. The CDR3 sequence is 15 residues long. The germline V and J ends were trimmed by 1 base and 5 bases, with 15 bases remaining between them. CDR3 coding DNA: TGTGCCAGCAGCTTGTTGCAGGGTCGGTGGGAGACCCAGTACTTC. It is translated as CASSLLQGRWETQYF.

The table lists this clonotype with a few counts. The chain couples TRBV7-9 to TRBJ2-7; the D gene is possibly TRBD1 (5 bases). Germline CDR1 reads SEHNR; CDR2 reads FQNEAQ (reference sequence). V dropped 1 base and J dropped 5 bases, with 15 bases sitting between them. The CDR3 spans 15 residues. This CDR3 is CASSLGVQGVDEQYF. The CDR3 region has the DNA TGTGCCAGCAGCTTAGGAGTGCAGGGTGTCGACGAGCAGTACTTC.

The chain couples TRBV25-1 to TRBJ2-1, with 11 bases identical to TRBD2. The CDR3 is 16 residues long. From germline, CDR1 is MGHDK and CDR2 SYGVNS. The junction had 7 bases not matched to a gene; V was cut back by 4 bases and J by 5 bases. CDR3 region: CASSAPLAGGNNEQFF. The CDR3 DNA sequence: TGTGCCAGCAGTGCCCCCCTAGCGGGGGGTAACAATGAGCAGTTCTTC.

This clonotype was picked up many times. The chain has TRBV25-1 and TRBJ2-7; no clear D gene. The ends were cut back, 1 base at V and 3 bases at J, with 7 bases in the middle. Germline loops: CDR1 MGHDK, CDR2 SYGVNS. This CDR3 is built from 13 residues. The CDR3 DNA sequence: TGTGCCAGCAGTGAATTGGACGGCTACGAGCAGTACTTC. Translating it yields CASSELDGYEQYF.

This clonotype was counted at least ten times. The chain carries TRBV25-1 and TRBJ2-3; 7 bases align to TRBD1. From germline, CDR1 is MGHDK and CDR2 SYGVNS. V shed 6 bases, J shed 2 bases, and the junction held 5 bases outside the gene matches. The CDR3 runs to 14 residues. The CDR3 region is CASSQQGFTDTQYF. The CDR3 DNA sequence: TGTGCCAGCAGCCAACAGGGGTTCACAGATACGCAGTATTTT.

The chain links TRBV20-1 to TRBJ2-7; 7 bases map to TRBD1. The CDR3 contains 17 residues. V shed 0 bases and J 3 bases; nucleotides not matched to a gene: 14. Germline-derived CDR1 and CDR2 are DFQATT and SNEGSKA (reference sequence). The CDR3, as DNA: TGCAGTGCTAGAGATCTAGATTCCGCGACAGGGCTCTACGAGCAGTACTTC. This gives the protein CSARDLDSATGLYEQYF.

This chain connects TRBV28 to TRBJ2-5; D ambiguous. Trimming shortened V by 3 bases and J by 4 bases, and 12 bases separated the two germline ends. Looked up from germline, CDR1 is MDHEN and CDR2 is SYDVKM. The CDR3 sequence is 14 residues long. The CDR3 region is CASSFLAVTETQYF. The CDR3 bases are TGTGCCAGCAGTTTTTTGGCGGTAACAGAGACCCAGTACTTC.

This clonotype has a count of ten or more. This rearrangement joins TRBV20-1 to TRBJ2-1, with 12 bases lining up with TRBD2. This CDR3 is built from 13 residues. Germline values: CDR1 DFQATT, CDR2 SNEGSKA (reference sequence). Unmatched junction bases numbered 8, after V lost 7 bases and J lost 10 bases. CDR3 residues: CSGGTSGQGEQFF. The CDR3 DNA sequence: TGCAGTGGGGGGACTAGCGGGCAGGGGGAGCAGTTCTTC.

This clonotype occurred many times. V gene TRBV6-4 combines with J gene TRBJ2-6; perhaps TRBD2 as D (6 bases). The CDR3 consists of 18 residues. Trimming removed 0 bases from V and 1 base from J, with 13 bases in between. CDR1 MRHNA and CDR2 SNTAGT come from the germline V gene. The CDR3, as DNA: TGTGCCAGCAGTGACTCGAGTGGGGCGGGGTCTGGGGCCAACGTCCTGACTTTC. Residues: CASSDSSGAGSGANVLTF.

The chain carries TRBV25-1 and TRBJ2-5, with no clear D. The CDR3 length is 14 residues. Per the germline V gene, CDR1 is MGHDK and CDR2 is SYGVNS. With 0 bases removed from V and 4 bases from J, the gap between germline ends came to 9 bases. The CDR3 sequence: CASSEYVGSETQYF. DNA for the CDR3: TGTGCCAGCAGTGAATATGTAGGATCAGAGACCCAGTACTTC.

The table lists this clonotype with many counts. In DNA form, the CDR3 reads TGTGCCAGCAGCTTGGAAGGCCCCTGGGAGCAGTTCTTC. As protein: CASSLEGPWEQFF. The chain combines TRBV5-6 with TRBJ2-1; no clear D gene. Looked up from germline, CDR1 is SGHDT and CDR2 is YYEEEE. Trimming pared 0 bases from V and 10 bases from J, leaving 11 bases between. This CDR3 comprises 13 residues.

This clonotype turned up a few times. The J gene is TRBJ2-1, the V gene TRBV20-1, with a tentative D call TRBD2 (5 bases). Trimming stripped 5 bases from V and 7 bases from J, with 18 bases between. The germline V gene has CDR1 DFQATT and CDR2 SNEGSKA (reference sequence). The length of the CDR3 is 14 residues. CDR3 DNA sequence: TGCAGTGCTGCCGGGAATACGGGGTATAATGAGCAGTTCTTC. This encodes CSAAGNTGYNEQFF.

The chain is built from TRBV20-1 and TRBJ2-7; 10 nucleotides line up with TRBD1. The CDR3 runs to 14 residues. CDR1 is DFQATT and CDR2 is SNEGSKA in the germline V gene (reference sequence). Trimming took 0 bases from V and 4 from J; bases not matched to a gene: 3. CDR3: CSARDLGQGYEQYF. Here the CDR3 DNA reads TGCAGTGCTAGAGATTTGGGACAGGGGTACGAGCAGTACTTC.

The V and J genes are TRBV28 and TRBJ2-7, with 11 bases lining up with TRBD2. Per germline, CDR1 MDHEN and CDR2 SYDVKM. V trimming: 5 bases; J trimming: 0 bases; junction bases outside the gene matches: 6. This CDR3 is 16 amino acids long. For the CDR3, the DNA is TGTGCCAGCAGTGTTAGCGGGAGGGCCGTCTCCTACGAGCAGTACTTC. Protein: CASSVSGRAVSYEQYF. The variable domain in full, with the rest retrieved from reference TRBV28 and TRBJ2-7, is DVKVTQSSRYLVKRTGEKVFLECVQDMDHENMFWYRQDPGLGLRLIYFSYDVKMKEKGDIPEGYSVSREKKERFSLILESASTNQTSMYLCASSVSGRAVSYEQYFGPGTRLTVT.

This chain links TRBV29-1 with TRBJ2-1; D gene unclear. Trimming cost V 5 bases and J 3 bases, with 8 bases left between them. In germline, CDR1 is SQVTM, CDR2 ANQGSEA. This CDR3 has 12 residues. DNA for the CDR3: TGCAGCGTTCGTTACAACTACAATGAGCAGTTCTTC. It specifies CSVRYNYNEQFF.

In regard to this clonotype: A read error is possible here, since a much larger clone lies one base away. The chain is built from TRBV20-1 and TRBJ2-7; TRBD2 is a possible D gene (5 bases). Germline V CDR1 and CDR2: DFQATT, SNEGSKA (reference sequence). Trimming pared 3 bases from V and 3 bases from J, leaving 6 bases between. This CDR3 region has 11 residues. CDR3 sequence: CSASGNYEQYF. The CDR3 DNA is TGCAGTGCTAGCGGGAACTACGAGCAGTACTTC.

This chain connects TRBV29-1 to TRBJ2-2; possibly TRBD2 for D (5 bases). Trimming removed 1 base from V and 4 bases from J, with 16 bases in between. CDR1 is SQVTM, CDR2 ANQGSEA, per germline. This CDR3 region has 16 residues. CDR3 coding DNA: TGCAGCGTTGAAGTTGCGGAGTTTGGGAGCACCGGGGAGCTGTTTTTT. Protein sequence: CSVEVAEFGSTGELFF.

About this clonotype itself: A much larger clone lies a single base off, so this may be a read error. The rearrangement uses TRBV12-3 or TRBV12-4 and TRBJ2-3; TRBD1 agrees at 9 bases. This CDR3 has 16 amino acids. The CDR3 protein is CVSTHPRDRVTDTQYF. In DNA form, the CDR3 reads TGTGTCAGCACCCACCCTCGGGACAGGGTAACAGATACGCAGTATTTT.